A selection of T cell receptor beta chains follows, all from one sample in a study of cytomegalovirus exposure and HLA in healthy donors. The data were produced by immunoSEQ multiplex PCR, yet TCRdb's version contains in-frame clones alone and is incomplete. The sample has around 86,000 clones, 7.6% seen once. Sequencing was done on a sample of PBMCs. These receptors were collected from a man aged 45-65 years in good health and CMV-seronegative. Each CDR3 is given with its conserved first and last residue. A D gene is named only where the DNA matches it firmly. Part of the rows lack a size; the others show once, few, many or a class for expanded clones.

V: TRBV5-1
size: .
D: .
J: TRBJ1-1
DNA: TGCGCCAGCAGCTTGAGGGGTGGTAACACTGAAGCTTTCTTT
CDR3: CASSLRGGNTEAFF

V: TRBV30
size: few
D: .
J: TRBJ1-5
DNA: TGTGCCTGGAGCACAGCTAGCAATCAGCCCCAGCATTTT
CDR3: CAWSTASNQPQHF

V: TRBV5-5
size: .
D: .
J: TRBJ1-2
DNA: TGTGCCAGCAGTTCCGGGGGTGGCTATGGCTACACCTTC
CDR3: CASSSGGGYGYTF

V: TRBV27
size: .
D: TRBD2
J: TRBJ2-2
DNA: TGTGCCAGCAGTCAATTATTAACTAGCGCCTCGAACACCGGGGAGCTGTTTTTT
CDR3: CASSQLLTSASNTGELFF

V: TRBV25-1
size: .
D: .
J: TRBJ1-1
DNA: TGTGCCAGCAGTGAGGGGGGACTGAACACTGAAGCTTTCTTT
CDR3: CASSEGGLNTEAFF

V: TRBV9
size: few
D: TRBD2
J: TRBJ2-5
DNA: TGTGCCAGCAGCGTTTATGGGGGGAGGGGCCAAGAGACCCAGTACTTC
CDR3: CASSVYGGRGQETQYF

V: TRBV6-1
size: .
D: TRBD1
J: TRBJ1-5
DNA: TGTGCCAGCAGCAGACAGGGGGATCAGCCCCAGCACTTT
CDR3: CASSRQGDQPQHF

V: TRBV5-1
size: few
D: TRBD2
J: TRBJ2-1
DNA: TGCGCCAGCAGCTACCTACTAGCGGGAGGCTTCAATGAGCAGTTCTTC
CDR3: CASSYLLAGGFNEQFF

V: TRBV10-3
size: .
D: TRBD2
J: TRBJ2-7
DNA: TGTGCGTCGATGGGGACTAGCGGGTCCTACGAGCAGTACTTC
CDR3: CASMGTSGSYEQYF

V: TRBV19
size: few
D: TRBD2
J: TRBJ2-7
DNA: TGTGCCAGTAGTTCTAGCGGGCTAGCCTACGAGCAGTACTTC
CDR3: CASSSSGLAYEQYF

V: TRBV6-5
size: few
D: .
J: TRBJ1-2
DNA: TGTGCCAGCAGTTACTCCGACAGGCTCTATGGCTACACCTTC
CDR3: CASSYSDRLYGYTF

V: TRBV27
size: .
D: .
J: TRBJ2-3
DNA: TGTGCCAGCAGTTCGATTCCGACTGGCACAGATACGCAGTATTTT
CDR3: CASSSIPTGTDTQYF

V: TRBV7-2
size: .
D: TRBD1
J: TRBJ2-4
DNA: TGTGCCAGCAGCTTACCAAAGTCCGACAGGGCAATAGCCAAAAACATTCAGTACTTC
CDR3: CASSLPKSDRAIAKNIQYF

V: TRBV4-1
size: .
D: TRBD2
J: TRBJ2-3
DNA: TGCGCCAGCAGCCTAGTTCTGCCCCGGTTGGGACTAGGAGGCGATACGCAGTATTTT
CDR3: CASSLVLPRLGLGGDTQYF

V: TRBV7-2
size: .
D: .
J: TRBJ2-5
DNA: TGTGCCAGCAGCTTGCCTAGGGGGGAGACCCAGTACTTC
CDR3: CASSLPRGETQYF

V: TRBV6-1
size: medium-sized
D: .
J: TRBJ2-7
DNA: TGTGCCAGCAGTGAAGGCGGGGGCTTTATCTACGAGCAGTACTTC
CDR3: CASSEGGGFIYEQYF

V: TRBV9
size: few
D: .
J: TRBJ1-4
DNA: TGTGCCAGCAGCGTAGGAGGTTCTAATGAAAAACTGTTTTTT
CDR3: CASSVGGSNEKLFF

V: TRBV15
size: .
D: .
J: TRBJ2-1
DNA: TGTGCCACCCGAGCCGGGGAGGACTCCTACAATGAGCAGTTCTTC
CDR3: CATRAGEDSYNEQFF

V: TRBV7-2
size: .
D: .
J: TRBJ1-2
DNA: TGTGCCAGCAGCCGAATGACTGCTAACTATGGCTACACCTTC
CDR3: CASSRMTANYGYTF

V: TRBV6-1
size: few
D: .
J: TRBJ2-7
DNA: TGTGCCAGTGCGTGGGGGGGCTTCTCCTACGAGCAGTACTTC
CDR3: CASAWGGFSYEQYF

V: TRBV4-3
size: .
D: .
J: TRBJ2-7
DNA: TGCGCCAGCAGCCAAGATCGGAGCTACGAGCAGTACTTC
CDR3: CASSQDRSYEQYF

V: TRBV7-6
size: .
D: .
J: TRBJ2-3
DNA: TGTGCCAGCACCCTCGGGAGCGGCCTCGTGGGGCCGTCAGATACGCAGTATTTT
CDR3: CASTLGSGLVGPSDTQYF

V: TRBV30
size: .
D: .
J: TRBJ1-2
DNA: TGTGCCTGGAGGGAATTTGCTACGGACACGTTCGATGGCTACACCTTC
CDR3: CAWREFATDTFDGYTF

V: TRBV5-1
size: .
D: TRBD1
J: TRBJ2-7
DNA: TGCGCCAGCAGCTTGGCCGTTGGGTCAGGGGGATACGAGCAGTACTTC
CDR3: CASSLAVGSGGYEQYF

V: TRBV28
size: .
D: .
J: TRBJ2-7
DNA: TGTGCCAGCAGTTTAATGGGGGGAGTCAACGAGCAGTACTTC
CDR3: CASSLMGGVNEQYF

V: TRBV30
size: .
D: .
J: TRBJ1-5
DNA: TGTGCCTGGAGTCGAGGGAGGGATCAGCCCCAGCATTTT
CDR3: CAWSRGRDQPQHF

V: TRBV5-1
size: .
D: TRBD2
J: TRBJ2-7
DNA: TGCGCCAGCAGCTTCGACGGCGGGGGGCACTACGAGCAGTACTTC
CDR3: CASSFDGGGHYEQYF

V: TRBV28
size: few
D: .
J: TRBJ1-2
DNA: TGTGCCAGCAGTTTTATCTTTACGGATGGGCACACTTACACCTTC
CDR3: CASSFIFTDGHTYTF

V: TRBV6-1
size: few
D: .
J: TRBJ2-7
DNA: TGTGCCACCGGGAAGGGGGAAACTTCCGAGCAGTACTTC
CDR3: CATGKGETSEQYF

V: TRBV5-8
size: few
D: TRBD2
J: TRBJ2-7
DNA: TGTGCCAGCAGCCGACTCCGGACTAGCGGGTCCTACGAGCAGTACTTC
CDR3: CASSRLRTSGSYEQYF

V: TRBV27
size: .
D: TRBD2
J: TRBJ2-7
DNA: TGTGCCAGCAGTTTATGGGGGAGGGCTGAGGAGCAGTACTTC
CDR3: CASSLWGRAEEQYF

V: TRBV5-3
size: .
D: TRBD1
J: TRBJ2-2
DNA: TGTGCCAGAAGCCCCGGGACAGGGAACGGAACCGGGGAGCTGTTTTTT
CDR3: CARSPGTGNGTGELFF

V: TRBV5-6
size: few
D: .
J: TRBJ2-3
DNA: TGTGCCAGCAGCCCATGGGGGGGCGAGAGCACAGATACGCAGTATTTT
CDR3: CASSPWGGESTDTQYF

V: TRBV9
size: .
D: .
J: TRBJ1-3
DNA: TGTGCCAGCAGCGTGACAGAGCTCCTCTCTGGAAACACCATATATTTT
CDR3: CASSVTELLSGNTIYF

V: TRBV6-5
size: few
D: .
J: TRBJ1-5
DNA: TGTGCCAGCAGCCCCGACAGAATCAATCAGCCCCAGCATTTT
CDR3: CASSPDRINQPQHF

V: TRBV7-9
size: .
D: .
J: TRBJ2-3
DNA: TGTGCCAGCAGCCCTGACAACGAGAACACAGATACGCAGTATTTT
CDR3: CASSPDNENTDTQYF

V: TRBV5-1
size: .
D: .
J: TRBJ1-2
DNA: TGCGCCAGCAGCGGAAGTCAGGGTGGCGACTATGGCTACACCTTC
CDR3: CASSGSQGGDYGYTF

V: TRBV9
size: few
D: .
J: TRBJ2-3
DNA: TGTGCCAGCAGCGGAGGGTTTCCAAGGGTCAACACAGATACGCAGTATTTT
CDR3: CASSGGFPRVNTDTQYF

V: TRBV7-8
size: .
D: .
J: TRBJ1-1
DNA: TGTGCCAGCAGCTCGGAAACAGGGTTTGGCACTGAAGCTTTCTTT
CDR3: CASSSETGFGTEAFF

V: TRBV2
size: .
D: TRBD1
J: TRBJ1-2
DNA: TGTGCCAGCAGGACAGGGGGCGGTGGCTACACCTTC
CDR3: CASRTGGGGYTF

V: TRBV5-8
size: few
D: .
J: TRBJ2-1
DNA: TGTGCCAGCAGCGCCGGGACAAGCAATGAGCAGTTCTTC
CDR3: CASSAGTSNEQFF

V: TRBV6-1
size: few
D: TRBD1
J: TRBJ2-7
DNA: TGTGCCAGCAGGCCCAGGGGGAAGAACGAGCAGTACTTC
CDR3: CASRPRGKNEQYF

V: TRBV29-1
size: .
D: .
J: TRBJ2-5
DNA: TGCAGCGTCGAGAGGTCGACAGCACAAGAGACCCAGTACTTC
CDR3: CSVERSTAQETQYF

V: TRBV5-4
size: .
D: .
J: TRBJ2-5
DNA: TGTGCCAGCAGCCAAACGGGAAGGCTAGAGACCCAGTACTTC
CDR3: CASSQTGRLETQYF

V: TRBV9
size: few
D: TRBD2
J: TRBJ2-2
DNA: TGTGCCAGCAGCGAGGGAGCGGGACCGAGTTCCGGGGAGCTGTTTTTT
CDR3: CASSEGAGPSSGELFF

V: TRBV6-6
size: few
D: .
J: TRBJ2-5
DNA: TGTGCCAGCAGTTGCCAGGAAGTGTATCAAGAGACCCAGTACTTC
CDR3: CASSCQEVYQETQYF

V: TRBV5-1
size: few
D: .
J: TRBJ2-5
DNA: TGCGCCAGCAGCTTGACAGGGTTTGGGCAAGAGACCCAGTACTTC
CDR3: CASSLTGFGQETQYF

V: TRBV7-3
size: .
D: .
J: TRBJ2-1
DNA: TGTGCCAGCAGCTCCCTCCAGGGGTACAATGAGCAGTTCTTC
CDR3: CASSSLQGYNEQFF

V: TRBV5-1
size: .
D: TRBD2
J: TRBJ2-5
DNA: TGCGCCAGCAGCTTGACTAGCGGGGCCCAAGAGACCCAGTACTTC
CDR3: CASSLTSGAQETQYF

V: TRBV9
size: .
D: .
J: TRBJ2-3
DNA: TGTGCCAGCGCGGCGCCTAGCACAGATACGCAGTATTTT
CDR3: CASAAPSTDTQYF

V: TRBV5-5
size: .
D: TRBD1
J: TRBJ2-1
DNA: TGTGCCAGCAGTAAAGACAGGGCGGGTGAGCAGTTCTTC
CDR3: CASSKDRAGEQFF

V: TRBV28
size: few
D: .
J: TRBJ1-5
DNA: TGTGCCAGCAGTCCTCTACTCAGCAATCAGCCCCAGCATTTT
CDR3: CASSPLLSNQPQHF

V: TRBV6-5
size: .
D: TRBD2
J: TRBJ2-1
DNA: TGTGCCAGCAGTTACCGTCTAGCGGGAGGAGGTGAGCAGTTCTTC
CDR3: CASSYRLAGGGEQFF

V: TRBV19
size: .
D: TRBD2
J: TRBJ2-3
DNA: TGTGCCAGTAGTATTCTAGCGGGAGGGAGCACAGATACGCAGTATTTT
CDR3: CASSILAGGSTDTQYF